The clone carrying this TCR beta chain was counted many times. Its target is unknown. Regions amplified from RNA transcripts were the TCR beta CDR3 regions. In the first-round RT-PCR of the TCR CDR3, the HTBI primer set was used. TCRdb fed the multiplex PCR reads into MiXCR, producing one record per CDR3 protein. The data show approximately 530,000 distinct CDR3 sequences, 15% to 20% seen once. This record comes from a study of T cells in Graves' hyperthyroidism and ophthalmopathy. Study-level results: A model built on 13 V-J features separated ophthalmopathy from stable hyperthyroidism.

It was considered stable Graves' hyperthyroidism when ophthalmopathy did not progress within 18 months. The CDR3 contains 13 residues. V lost 1 base, J lost 1 base, and 4 bases lay in between. Germline CDR1 MNHNS, CDR2 SASEGT. The chain combines TRBV6-1 with TRBJ1-1; no clear D. This sequence originates from a woman aged 18 to 35 with Graves' hyperthyroidism. The sequenced sample was blood. The CDR3 coding sequence is TGTGCCAGCAGTGAAGGAGAGAACACTGAAGCTTTCTTT. Translation gives CASSEGENTEAFF.